Reported below is one TCR beta chain. The PCR ran on 60 Vbeta and 13 Jbeta primers. The assay was immunoSEQ multiplex PCR, and TCRdb's table has in-frame clones only and misses some. The sample gives 95,000 to 150,000 clones, 50% to 80% of which show up once; around 8.8% is in the top ten. Germline assignment: CDR1 LNHDA and CDR2 SQIVND (reference sequence). Germline trimming cut 10 bases from V and 3 bases from J; bases unmatched to any gene: 8. CDR3 length: 13 amino acids. The sample originates from a study of cytomegalovirus exposure and HLA in healthy donors. The TCR sequence derives from a woman between 40 and 50 years old in good health and CMV-seropositive. The V and J genes are TRBV19 and TRBJ1-2, with 7 bases aligning to TRBD1. Sequencing was done on a sample of PBMCs. CDR3 sequence reads: CATLGGQYYGYTF. Written as DNA, the CDR3 is TGTGCCACCCTTGGGGGACAGTACTATGGCTACACCTTC.